Below, one TCR beta chain is given with its context. Unique molecular identifiers were built into the TCRbeta library. TCRdb reprocessed the PCR reads via MiXCR and lists one record per CDR3 protein. The sample holds around 380,000 distinct CDR3 sequences, 11% seen once. The data were taken from a study of T-cell reconstitution after alpha-beta-depleted transplantation in children. The source is a human donor who donated a stem cell graft to a child with acute myeloid leukemia. The sequences come from PBMCs from the stem cell graft donor, collected from the stem cell graft.

The CDR3 nucleotides are TGCGCCAGCAGCTTGGGGGTAGCGGGGAGTTCCGCACACACAGATACGCAGTATTTT. Translated: CASSLGVAGSSAHTDTQYF. J is TRBJ2-3 and V is TRBV5-1, with 8 bases that match TRBD2. Germline loops: CDR1 SGHRS, CDR2 YFSETQ. The CDR3 contains 19 residues. Trimming took 0 bases from V and 2 from J; bases not matched to a gene: 14.